Sequencing of this T cell receptor beta chain was carried out in a study of early T cells in non-severe SARS-CoV-2 infection. For the study at large: Unpaired chains resulted from sequencing bulk RNA of unsorted whole blood. Study findings and constraints: Matching with VDJdb favored anti-spike CD8 responses (missing private and CD4 specificities).

As concerns this clonotype: Its antigen is still unknown.

Tagging with unique molecular identifiers was applied to individual cDNA molecules. TCRdb called the 5' RACE reads again in MiXCR, with one record for every CDR3 protein. This sample has fewer than 85,000 distinct CDR3 sequences; about a sixth occur once, and the top ten carry around 2.6%. The V gene's germline CDR1 is SGHTA and CDR2 FQGNSA. The CDR3 is 16 amino acids. Losses at the gene ends were 5 bases for V and 4 bases for J; bases not matched to a gene: 11. The TCR was taken from an adult who was a healthcare worker with PCR-confirmed SARS-CoV-2 infection or an uninfected control (not recorded which). The chain recombines TRBV7-2 with TRBJ1-3; 7 bases match TRBD1. Sequencing was done on a sample of whole blood. The CDR3, as DNA: TGTGCCAGCAGCCCCAGCCAGGGACAGCCCGGAAACACCATATATTTT. Translating it yields CASSPSQGQPGNTIYF.